Each of the 26 T cell receptor beta chains below was sequenced from the same sample in a study of cytotoxic CD8 clonotypes in ibrutinib-treated CLL. Using immunoSEQ multiplex PCR, the repertoire was profiled, and TCRdb retains in-frame clones only, with some absent. The data show over 65,000 clones, 68% seen once. The specimen was PBMCs, collected after 12 months of ibrutinib treatment. These receptors were obtained from a human donor with chronic lymphocytic leukemia.

This clone was picked up a small number of times. The chain carries TRBV7-2 and TRBJ1-1; perhaps TRBD1 as D (6 bases). V dropped 2 bases and J dropped 1 base, with 11 bases sitting between them. The CDR3 length is 15 residues. CDR1 and CDR2 from the germline V gene are SGHTA and FQGNSA. CDR3 bases: TGTGCCAGCAGCTTACAGGGACACTCGAACACTGAAGCTTTCTTT. Translated, it gives CASSLQGHSNTEAFF.

This chain connects TRBV5-4 to TRBJ1-5; D gene ambiguous. This CDR3 comprises 14 residues. The V gene's germline CDR1 is SGHNT and CDR2 YYREEE (reference sequence). The V end was cut by 1 base, the J end by 6 bases, with 11 bases between. CDR3 nucleotides: TGTGCCAGCAGCTTGCGGCAGCGCAGTCAGCCCCAGCATTTT. The encoded protein is CASSLRQRSQPQHF. Based on the CDR3 plus reference TRBV5-4 and TRBJ1-5, the full variable domain is ETGVTQSPTHLIKTRGQQVTLRCSSQSGHNTVSWYQQALGQGPQFIFQYYREEENGRGNFPPRFSGLQFPNYSSELNVNALELDDSALYLCASSLRQRSQPQHFGDGTRLSIL.

The CDR3 is CASSLGGLQRHEKLFF. The CDR3 DNA is TGTGCCAGCAGTTTGGGGGGATTGCAGCGGCATGAAAAACTGTTTTTT. The chain uses TRBV27 and TRBJ1-4, with D perhaps TRBD1 (5 bases). Trimming pared 3 bases from V and 6 bases from J, leaving 17 bases between. Germline CDR1 reads MNHEY; CDR2 reads SMNVEV (reference sequence). The CDR3 extends over 16 amino acids.

This chain joins TRBV9 and TRBJ1-1; TRBD1 matches 11 bases. The CDR3 is 17 amino acids. The junction had 8 bases not matched to a gene; V was cut back by 4 bases and J by 0 bases. Germline-derived CDR1 and CDR2 are SGDLS and YYNGEE. CDR3 nucleotides: TGTGCCAGCAGCATTTGGACAGGGGGCGCGATGAACACTGAAGCTTTCTTT. It translates to CASSIWTGGAMNTEAFF.

This clone was seen only a few times. The V gene is TRBV19, the J gene TRBJ2-3, with unresolved D. CDR3 length: 13 residues. The germline V gene has CDR1 LNHDA and CDR2 SQIVND (reference sequence). Trimming cost V 4 bases and J 4 bases, with 9 bases left between them. The CDR3 coding sequence is TGTGCCAGTAGTAAAATAGTCGCAGATACGCAGTATTTT. The encoded protein is CASSKIVADTQYF.

This clone was seen only a few times. The gene calls are TRBV7-9 and TRBJ1-2; no definite D call. Per the germline V gene, CDR1 is SEHNR and CDR2 is FQNEAQ (reference sequence). The CDR3 loop spans 13 amino acids. The V end lost 2 bases, the J end lost 4 bases, and 8 bases lay between the germline ends. The CDR3 here is CASSLNAIYGYTF. DNA of the CDR3: TGTGCCAGCAGCTTAAACGCAATCTATGGCTACACCTTC. Variable domain in full (rest from reference TRBV7-9 and TRBJ1-2): DTGVSQNPRHKITKRGQNVTFRCDPISEHNRLYWYRQTLGQGPEFLTYFQNEAQLEKSRLLSDRFSAERPKGSFSTLEIQRTEQGDSAMYLCASSLNAIYGYTFGSGTRLTVV.

The CDR3 coding sequence is TGCAGTGCTAGAAATCTTGATACGCAGTATTTT. This codes for CSARNLDTQYF. V usage is TRBV20-1 and J usage is TRBJ2-3; no firm D call. The V and J ends lost 2 bases and 6 bases respectively, with 6 bases between them. The CDR3 loop spans 11 amino acids. The germline gives CDR1 DFQATT, CDR2 SNEGSKA (reference sequence).

This clone appeared a few times. The chain is built from TRBV5-1 and TRBJ1-5, with D perhaps matching TRBD1 (6 bases). Trimming shortened V by 3 bases and J by 1 base, and 8 bases separated the two germline ends. CDR3 length: 14 residues. CDR1 and CDR2 from the germline V gene are SGHRS and YFSETQ. The CDR3 DNA is TGCGCCAGCAGCTCGGGACACAGCAATCAGCCCCAGCATTTT. Translating it yields CASSSGHSNQPQHF.

This chain joins TRBV7-9 and TRBJ2-4, with no clear D. Between the trimmed V and J ends, which lost 4 bases and 12 bases, there was a span of 16 bases. CDR3 length equals 13 residues. In germline, CDR1 is SEHNR, CDR2 FQNEAQ (reference sequence). CDR3 in amino acids: CASSSTDGPPQYF. The CDR3 DNA is TGTGCCAGCAGCTCCACGGACGGCCCGCCTCAGTACTTC.

V gene TRBV7-9 combines with J gene TRBJ2-7; D not resolved. The germline V gene has CDR1 SEHNR and CDR2 FQNEAQ (reference sequence). The CDR3 contains 12 residues. Trimming stripped 4 bases from V and 7 bases from J, with 11 bases between. The CDR3 sequence is CASSSVLAEQYF. The CDR3 nucleotides are TGTGCCAGCAGCTCGGTGCTGGCGGAGCAGTACTTC.

This clone was seen just once. The genes are TRBV7-9 and TRBJ2-7; 7 bases match TRBD1. The ends lost 5 bases at V and 4 bases at J; junction bases unmatched: 11. Germline CDR1 and CDR2: SEHNR and FQNEAQ (reference sequence). The CDR3 extends over 15 amino acids. CDR3 DNA: TGTGCCAGCAGCGGTACAGGGGCACGGCGGTACGAGCAGTACTTC. Translation: CASSGTGARRYEQYF.

This clone showed up just a few times. This chain uses TRBV5-1 with TRBJ2-7; D is unresolved. V was trimmed by 0 bases and J by 5 bases, leaving 9 bases between them. The germline gives CDR1 SGHRS, CDR2 YFSETQ. This CDR3 comprises 13 residues. The chain's CDR3 is CASSLDGRHEQYF. CDR3 DNA sequence: TGCGCCAGCAGCTTGGATGGCCGCCACGAGCAGTACTTC.

The rearrangement uses TRBV6-1 and TRBJ2-7; D gene unclear. From germline, CDR1 is MNHNS and CDR2 SASEGT. The CDR3 loop spans 13 amino acids. The V end was cut by 1 base, the J end by 4 bases, with 8 bases between. The CDR3 coding sequence is TGTGCCAGCAGTGAAGGACGGGCTTACGAGCAGTACTTC. It translates to CASSEGRAYEQYF.

V gene TRBV7-2 combines with J gene TRBJ2-3, with D possibly being TRBD2 (5 bases). Trimming left V 4 bases short and J 0 bases short, with 8 bases between. Germline V gene lookup returns CDR1 SGHTA and CDR2 FQGNSA. This CDR3 contains 14 residues. CDR3 residues: CASSYGMSTDTQYF. The DNA for the CDR3 is TGTGCCAGCAGCTACGGGATGAGCACAGATACGCAGTATTTT.

The gene calls are TRBV4-3 and TRBJ1-4; D is uncertain. Trimming removed 5 bases from V and 5 bases from J, with 18 bases in between. The CDR3 is made up of 16 amino acids. The germline gives CDR1 LGHNA, CDR2 YSLEER. The CDR3 DNA reads TGCGCCAGCAGCAAATCTGACTGGGCACAAAATGAAAAACTGTTTTTT. The encoded protein is CASSKSDWAQNEKLFF.

The rearrangement uses TRBV6-5 and TRBJ2-3; 7 bases are a match to TRBD1. The CDR3 has 14 amino acids. Trimming at V came to 5 bases and at J to 6 bases, leaving 8 bases not matched to a gene. Germline values: CDR1 MNHEY, CDR2 SVGAGI. For the CDR3, the DNA is TGTGCCAGCAGTGACGACAGGGCTCGTGATACGCAGTATTTT. Amino acid sequence: CASSDDRARDTQYF.

This chain uses TRBV5-4 with TRBJ2-4; possibly TRBD1 for D (6 bases). Germline V gene sequence: CDR1 SGHNT, CDR2 YYREEE (reference sequence). The CDR3 has 16 residues. V lost 4 bases to trimming and J lost 0 bases, with 14 bases between them. The CDR3 region is CASSPDRNLAKNIQYF. CDR3 DNA sequence: TGTGCCAGCAGCCCCGACAGGAACTTAGCCAAAAACATTCAGTACTTC.

V usage is TRBV6-5 and J usage is TRBJ1-1; D is possibly TRBD1 (6 bases). Germline V gene sequence: CDR1 MNHEY, CDR2 SVGAGI. The CDR3 has 14 residues. The V gene lost 6 bases and the J gene lost 1 base, with 12 bases spanning the gap. CDR3 DNA: TGTGCCAGCAGGAACAGGGACACGAACACTGAAGCTTTCTTT. Its protein product is CASRNRDTNTEAFF.

This sequence joins TRBV7-9 and TRBJ2-5; D not resolved. The CDR3 has 11 residues. Germline V gene data show CDR1 as SEHNR and CDR2 as FQNEAQ (reference sequence). V was shortened by 5 bases and J by 2 bases, with 3 bases between the two germline ends. The CDR3 DNA reads TGTGCCAGCAGCAAACAAGAGACCCAGTACTTC. It specifies CASSKQETQYF. The whole variable domain, remainder taken from reference TRBV7-9 and TRBJ2-5, is DTGVSQNPRHKITKRGQNVTFRCDPISEHNRLYWYRQTLGQGPEFLTYFQNEAQLEKSRLLSDRFSAERPKGSFSTLEIQRTEQGDSAMYLCASSKQETQYFGPGTRLLVL.

The V gene is TRBV9, the J gene TRBJ2-7, with TRBD1 matching 8 bases. J gave up 4 bases and V 3 bases, and 6 bases lay outside the gene matches. This CDR3 is built from 14 residues. Germline CDR1 reads SGDLS; CDR2 reads YYNGEE. CDR3 residues: CASSGRTGSYEQYF. DNA of the CDR3: TGTGCCAGCAGCGGCCGGACAGGGTCATACGAGCAGTACTTC. The full variable domain, in which reference TRBV9 and TRBJ2-7 provide the parts outside the CDR3, is DSGVTQTPKHLITATGQRVTLRCSPRSGDLSVYWYQQSLDQGLQFLIQYYNGEERAKGNILERFSAQQFPDLHSELNLSSLELGDSALYFCASSGRTGSYEQYFGPGTRLTVT.

The chain uses TRBV7-2 and TRBJ1-2; D is unclear. Germline V gives CDR1 SGHTA, CDR2 FQGNSA. CDR3 length: 13 residues. With 6 bases removed from V and 0 bases from J, the gap between germline ends came to 8 bases. CDR3 nucleotides: TGTGCCAGCAGTCCTGAAGCTAACTATGGCTACACCTTC. Residues: CASSPEANYGYTF. The variable domain in full, completed from reference TRBV7-2 and TRBJ1-2, reads GAGVSQSPSNKVTEKGKDVELRCDPISGHTALYWYRQSLGQGLEFLIYFQGNSAPDKSGLPSDRFSAERTGGSVSTLTIQRTQQEDSAVYLCASSPEANYGYTFGSGTRLTVV.

CDR3 protein: CASSHELLGELFF. CDR3 DNA: TGTGCCAGCAGCCACGAGCTTTTGGGGGAGCTGTTTTTT. V and J are TRBV7-2 and TRBJ2-2; D is ambiguous. Germline V gives CDR1 SGHTA, CDR2 FQGNSA. This CDR3 comprises 13 residues. The V end lost 5 bases, the J end lost 8 bases, and 12 bases lay between the germline ends.

CDR3 loop: CASSEWKGPTYEQYF. DNA of the CDR3: TGTGCCAGCAGTGAATGGAAGGGTCCTACCTACGAGCAGTACTTC. The rearrangement joins TRBV6-1 to TRBJ2-7, with unresolved D. CDR1 and CDR2 from the germline V gene are MNHNS and SASEGT. V dropped 2 bases and J dropped 2 bases, with 13 bases sitting between them. This CDR3 is built from 15 residues.

The V and J genes are TRBV7-2 and TRBJ1-2; no firm D call. CDR3 length: 12 residues. Looked up from germline, CDR1 is SGHTA and CDR2 is FQGNSA. The V end was cut by 4 bases, the J end by 0 bases, with 3 bases between. CDR3 in amino acids: CASSYANYGYTF. The CDR3 DNA is TGTGCCAGCAGCTATGCTAACTATGGCTACACCTTC.

The V gene is TRBV27, the J gene TRBJ2-7, with 8 bases matching TRBD1. From germline, CDR1 is MNHEY and CDR2 SMNVEV (reference sequence). The CDR3 runs 14 residues. Trimming removed 5 bases from V and 8 bases from J; junction bases left unmatched: 11. Here the CDR3 DNA reads TGTGCCAGCAGTACCCCGGGACAGGCCACTCAGCAGTACTTC. Protein sequence: CASSTPGQATQQYF.

This clone was seen a few times. The chain recombines TRBV6-1 with TRBJ2-7; the D gene is possibly TRBD1 (6 bases). V lost 1 base and J 4 bases, leaving 14 bases between the germline ends. Per germline, CDR1 MNHNS and CDR2 SASEGT. CDR3 length: 15 amino acids. CDR3 sequence (DNA): TGTGCCAGCAGTGAAGGTGGACAGAATTCTTACGAGCAGTACTTC. It is translated as CASSEGGQNSYEQYF.